This TCR beta chain appears in the sequencing data of a study of cytomegalovirus exposure and HLA in healthy donors. As to this clone: Antigen: not known.

The CDR3 covers 12 residues. V lost 1 base and J lost 2, with 5 bases in between. The V gene's germline CDR1 is GTSNPN and CDR2 SVGIG (reference sequence). Overall study findings and caveats: Cytomegalovirus association was listed for around 180 TCR beta chains. In vitro data verified a few CMV-associated chains as specific for CMV antigens. Among TCR sequences, most were rare, though some public TCRs appeared in many donors. According to reports, the classifier identified cytomegalovirus status with high specificity and sensitivity.

Here immunoSEQ multiplex PCR was the method, and the copy in TCRdb shows in-frame clones only, minus some. The table records approximately 210,000 clones, 85% to 90% of them present only once. The TCR comes from a woman under 30 in good health and CMV-seronegative. The sample comprised PBMCs. The J gene is TRBJ1-2, the V gene TRBV30; D ambiguous. In nucleotides, the CDR3 is TGTGCCTGGAGTGCCTTCAACTATGGCTACACCTTC. This gives the protein CAWSAFNYGYTF.